A selection of T cell receptor beta chains follows, all from one sample in a study of cytomegalovirus exposure and HLA in healthy donors. This table comes from immunoSEQ multiplex PCR, and its TCRdb copy is limited to in-frame clones, with some not included. This sample has roughly 97,000 clones, with 73% found just once. Sample: PBMCs. Receptors originate from a man in his forties in good health and CMV-seronegative. Each CDR3 is given with its conserved first and last residue.

TRBV28	TRBJ1-5	CASHTGPVGNQPQHF
TRBV5-6	TRBJ2-7	CASSLYGGVYEQYF
TRBV4-2	TRBJ2-3	CASSQGYGDTQYF
TRBV30	TRBJ1-2	CAWGPLTGVYGYTF
TRBV5-1	TRBJ2-4	CASSSGHGNIQYF
TRBV7-3	TRBJ1-3	CASSLGGPTGVNTIYF
TRBV7-3	TRBJ2-2	CASSLLGRGSGELFF
TRBV2	TRBJ2-5	CASLRGGSQETQYF
TRBV10-3	TRBJ1-2	CAISEGADYGYTF
TRBV6-1	TRBJ1-4	CATKSNRATNEKLFF
TRBV19	TRBJ2-5	CASSPWTGSETQYF
TRBV4-1	TRBJ1-2	CASSQDQVRDSYGYTF
TRBV6-5	TRBJ2-3	CASSYSRTGGSDTQYF
TRBV7-9	TRBJ2-1	CASSRLAGGKEQFF
TRBV2	TRBJ1-2	CASQGGADRYGYTF
TRBV19	TRBJ1-1	CASSIIIGITEAFF
TRBV12-5	TRBJ2-5	CASAFPRSETQYF
TRBV5-1	TRBJ1-2	CASSLNRAGYGYTF
TRBV9	TRBJ2-5	CASSVRIGEETQYF
TRBV18	TRBJ2-7	CASSRGSGGPYEQYF
TRBV6-6	TRBJ2-7	CASSLPGQGVHEQYF
TRBV5-6	TRBJ2-2	CASSSGLAGAGELFF
TRBV6-1	TRBJ1-5	CASSEFGYRISNQPQHF
TRBV2	TRBJ2-1	CASPATGVVASGGEQFF
TRBV7-6	TRBJ1-5	CASSLGQGINQPQHF
TRBV30	TRBJ2-7	CAWRAPQVSYEQYF
TRBV5-1	TRBJ1-1	CASSSHRGRNTEAFF
TRBV6-1	TRBJ2-1	CASSPLRGGNEQFF
TRBV27	TRBJ2-7	CASSLSWSGTYEQYF
TRBV6-5	TRBJ1-2	CASSSRTGYSYGYTF
TRBV28	TRBJ2-7	CASSLAGRREQYF
TRBV27	TRBJ2-1	CASSPWVSGVSDEQFF
TRBV2	TRBJ2-7	CASSDGAGGPDEQYF
TRBV7-9	TRBJ1-5	CASTPNETGDPQHF
TRBV6-5	TRBJ2-4	CASTPGRAKNIQYF
TRBV28	TRBJ2-3	CASSFSGWERGTQYF
TRBV4-2	TRBJ2-5	CASSQHSSGGAETQYF
TRBV7-9	TRBJ2-7	CASSLARQGWGSYEQYF
TRBV5-4	TRBJ2-3	CASRAGTSTDTQYF
TRBV13	TRBJ2-3	CASSSHPRTSGDTDTQYF
TRBV7-2	TRBJ1-1	CASSSFRGTEAFF
TRBV13	TRBJ2-7	CASSPGGNEQYF
TRBV6-5	TRBJ1-1	CASSYSSSTEAFF
TRBV18	TRBJ1-1	CASSPDRQNTEAFF
TRBV6-1	TRBJ1-4	CASSRDRGDGEKLFF
TRBV6-5	TRBJ1-6	CASSYSTQGVNSPLHF
TRBV5-8	TRBJ2-5	CASSATGLETQYF